One TCR beta chain is described in this entry. The antigen is unknown. Clones were read by immunoSEQ multiplex PCR, and TCRdb kept only the in-frame ones, dropping some. The sample consists of tens of thousands of clones, approximately 90% of them appearing once. This sample stems from a study of a mutant IDH1 vaccine in newly diagnosed glioma. The study, taken as a whole, reports: The study observed vaccine-induced immune responses in approximately 93% of patients.

Time point in this sample: baseline, week 1 (first vaccination visit). Treatment given: pre-vaccination baseline after standard-of-care therapy. Germline CDR1 and CDR2: MGHRA and YSYEKL. V was clipped by 4 bases and J by 3 bases; unmatched bases: 3. The CDR3 is 13 amino acids. The specimen comprised PBMCs, sampled from a glioma patient treated with radiotherapy, temozolomide or both. This rearrangement joins TRBV4-1 to TRBJ2-7; TRBD1 aligns across 7 bases. The TCR sequence derives from a man younger than 40 with glioma. The DNA of the CDR3 is TGCGCCAGCAGCCGGGACAGCCACTACGAGCAGTACTTC. Translating it yields CASSRDSHYEQYF.